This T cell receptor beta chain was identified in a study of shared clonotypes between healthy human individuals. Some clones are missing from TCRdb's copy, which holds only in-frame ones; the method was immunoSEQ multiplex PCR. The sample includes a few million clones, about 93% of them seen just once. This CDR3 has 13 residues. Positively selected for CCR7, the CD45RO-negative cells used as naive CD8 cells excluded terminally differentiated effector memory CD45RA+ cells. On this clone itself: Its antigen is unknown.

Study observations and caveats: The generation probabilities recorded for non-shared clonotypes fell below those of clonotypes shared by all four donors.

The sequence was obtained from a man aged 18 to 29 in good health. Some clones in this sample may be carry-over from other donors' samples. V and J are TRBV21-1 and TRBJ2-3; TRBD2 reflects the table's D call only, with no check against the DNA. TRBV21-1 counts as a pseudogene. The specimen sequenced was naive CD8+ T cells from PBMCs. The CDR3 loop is CASRDWATDTQYF. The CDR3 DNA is TGTGCCAGCAGGGACTGGGCGACAGATACGCAGTATTTT.